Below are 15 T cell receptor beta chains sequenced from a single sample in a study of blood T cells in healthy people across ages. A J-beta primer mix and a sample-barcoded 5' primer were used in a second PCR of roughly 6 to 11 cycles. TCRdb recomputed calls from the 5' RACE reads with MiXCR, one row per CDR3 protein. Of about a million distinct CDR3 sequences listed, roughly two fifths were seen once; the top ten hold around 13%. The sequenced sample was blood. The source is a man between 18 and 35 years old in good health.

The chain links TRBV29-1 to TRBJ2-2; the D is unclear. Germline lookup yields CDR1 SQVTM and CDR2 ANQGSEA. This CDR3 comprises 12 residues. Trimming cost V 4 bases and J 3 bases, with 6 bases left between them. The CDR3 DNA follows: TGCAGCGTTGCAGCTTACACCGGGGAGCTGTTTTTT. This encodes CSVAAYTGELFF.

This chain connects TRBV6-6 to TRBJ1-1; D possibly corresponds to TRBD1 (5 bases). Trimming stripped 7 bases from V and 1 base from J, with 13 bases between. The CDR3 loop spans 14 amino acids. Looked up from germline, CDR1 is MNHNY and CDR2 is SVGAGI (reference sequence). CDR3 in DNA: TGTGCCAGCATCCCCGGGACCTCGAACACTGAAGCTTTCTTT. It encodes CASIPGTSNTEAFF.

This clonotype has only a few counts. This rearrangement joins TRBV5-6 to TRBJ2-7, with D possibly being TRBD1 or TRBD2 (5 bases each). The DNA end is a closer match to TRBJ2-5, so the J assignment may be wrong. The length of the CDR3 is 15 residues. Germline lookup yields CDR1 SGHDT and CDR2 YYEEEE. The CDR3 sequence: CASSLLGESRETQYF. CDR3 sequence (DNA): TGTGCCAGCAGCTTGTTGGGGGAGTCCAGGGAGACCCAGTACTTC.

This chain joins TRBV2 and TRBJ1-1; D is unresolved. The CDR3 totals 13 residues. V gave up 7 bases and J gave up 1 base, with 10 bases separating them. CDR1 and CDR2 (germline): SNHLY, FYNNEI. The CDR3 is CASKGEGNTEAFF. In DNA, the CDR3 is TGTGCCAGCAAGGGTGAGGGGAACACTGAAGCTTTCTTT.

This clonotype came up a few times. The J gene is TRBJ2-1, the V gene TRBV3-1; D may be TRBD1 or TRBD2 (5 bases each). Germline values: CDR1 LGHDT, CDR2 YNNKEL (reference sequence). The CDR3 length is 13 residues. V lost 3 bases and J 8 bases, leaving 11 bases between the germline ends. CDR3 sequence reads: CASSQALGHEQFF. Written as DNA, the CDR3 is TGTGCCAGCAGCCAGGCTCTGGGACATGAGCAGTTCTTC.

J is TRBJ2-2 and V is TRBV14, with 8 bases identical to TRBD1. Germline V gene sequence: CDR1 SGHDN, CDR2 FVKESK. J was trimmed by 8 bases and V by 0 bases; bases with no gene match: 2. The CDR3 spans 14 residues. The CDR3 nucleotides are TGTGCCAGCAGCCAAGAGGGACAGGCGGGGGAGCTGTTTTTT. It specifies CASSQEGQAGELFF.

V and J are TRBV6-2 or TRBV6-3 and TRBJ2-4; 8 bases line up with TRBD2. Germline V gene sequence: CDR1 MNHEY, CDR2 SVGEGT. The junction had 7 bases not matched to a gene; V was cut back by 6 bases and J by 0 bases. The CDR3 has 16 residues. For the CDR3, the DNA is TGTGCCAGCAGACGGGGGGGCAGCTTAGCCAAAAACATTCAGTACTTC. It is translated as CASRRGGSLAKNIQYF.

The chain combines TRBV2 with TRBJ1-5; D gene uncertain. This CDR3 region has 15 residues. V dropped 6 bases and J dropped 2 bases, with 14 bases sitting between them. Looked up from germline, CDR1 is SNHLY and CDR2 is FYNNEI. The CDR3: CASRRIREGNQPQHF. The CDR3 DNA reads TGTGCCAGCAGACGCATCCGGGAGGGCAATCAGCCCCAGCATTTT.

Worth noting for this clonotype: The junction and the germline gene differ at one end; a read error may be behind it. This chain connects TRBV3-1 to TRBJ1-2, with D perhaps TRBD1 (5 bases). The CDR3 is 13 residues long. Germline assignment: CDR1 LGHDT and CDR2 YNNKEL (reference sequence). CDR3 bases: TGTGCCCGCAGCCGCGACAGCAACTATGGCTACACCTTC. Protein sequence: CARSRDSNYGYTF.

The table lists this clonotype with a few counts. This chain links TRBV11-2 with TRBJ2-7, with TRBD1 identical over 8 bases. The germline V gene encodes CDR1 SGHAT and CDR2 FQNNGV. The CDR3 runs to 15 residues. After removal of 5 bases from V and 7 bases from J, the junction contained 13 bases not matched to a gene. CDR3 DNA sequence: TGTGCCAGCAGCCCTCTGGACAGGGTTGTAGGTGAGCAGTACTTC. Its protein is CASSPLDRVVGEQYF. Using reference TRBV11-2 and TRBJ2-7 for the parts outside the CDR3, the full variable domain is EAGVAQSPRYKIIEKRQSVAFWCNPISGHATLYWYQQILGQGPKLLIQFQNNGVVDDSQLPKDRFSAERLKGVDSTLKIQPAKLEDSAVYLCASSPLDRVVGEQYFGPGTRLTVT.

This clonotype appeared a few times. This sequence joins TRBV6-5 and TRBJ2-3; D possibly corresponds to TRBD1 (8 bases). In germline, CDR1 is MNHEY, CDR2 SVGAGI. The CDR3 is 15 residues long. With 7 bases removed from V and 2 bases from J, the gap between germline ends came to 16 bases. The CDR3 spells CASTEQGGVTDTQYF. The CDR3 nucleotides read TGTGCCAGCACCGAACAGGGGGGGGTCACAGATACGCAGTATTTT.

CDR3 nucleotide sequence: TGTGCCAGCAGCGCAACGGCAGGGGGCGGTGAAAAACTGTTTTTT. Its translation: CASSATAGGGEKLFF. The chain recombines TRBV7-2 with TRBJ1-4; 8 bases map to TRBD1. V lost 5 bases to trimming and J lost 7 bases; unmatched junction nucleotides: 9. The CDR3 totals 15 residues. Germline V gene sequence: CDR1 SGHTA, CDR2 FQGNSA.

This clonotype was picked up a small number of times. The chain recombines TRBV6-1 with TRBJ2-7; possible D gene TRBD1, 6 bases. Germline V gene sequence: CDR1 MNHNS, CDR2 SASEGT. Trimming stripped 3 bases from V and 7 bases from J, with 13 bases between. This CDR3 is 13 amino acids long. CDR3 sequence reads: CASSDRQVNEQYF. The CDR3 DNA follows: TGTGCCAGCAGTGATCGACAGGTCAATGAGCAGTACTTC.

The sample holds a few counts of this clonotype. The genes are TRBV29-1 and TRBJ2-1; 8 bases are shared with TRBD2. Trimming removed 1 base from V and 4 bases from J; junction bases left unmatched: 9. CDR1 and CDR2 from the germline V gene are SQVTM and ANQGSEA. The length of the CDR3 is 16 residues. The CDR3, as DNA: TGCAGCGTTGAAGGGCGGGAGCGGGGGTCTTACAATGAGCAGTTCTTC. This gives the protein CSVEGRERGSYNEQFF.

The CDR3 region is CASSLRGPGRTGGNQPQHF. The CDR3 nucleotides read TGTGCCAGCAGCTTACGAGGGCCCGGGCGTACTGGTGGCAATCAGCCCCAGCATTTT. The chain links TRBV7-2 to TRBJ1-5; D remains ambiguous. There are 19 residues in the CDR3. Germline V gives CDR1 SGHTA, CDR2 FQGNSA. V gave up 2 bases and J gave up 2 bases, with 22 bases separating them.